This T cell receptor (beta chain) was identified in a study of CD8 T cells in Susac syndrome. Study at large: Active disease was present in more than five of the sequenced Susac syndrome patients, and remission in eight or nine. Regarding the study as a whole: A relatively small number of individuals underwent TCR sequencing and HLA analysis.

Concerning this clonotype: What it recognizes is unknown.

Random hexamers primed reverse transcription of 0.5 to 1 ug RNA. The CDR3 of TCR beta was amplified by immunoSEQ multiplex PCR across 54 Vbeta and 13 Jbeta. TCRdb re-called the immunoSEQ multiplex PCR reads through MiXCR, storing one row per CDR3 protein. This repertoire shows more than 85,000 distinct CDR3 sequences, 85% to 95% found once; its top ten account for roughly 0.3%. CDR1 is SGHDT, CDR2 YYEEEE, per germline. The CDR3 is 12 residues long. Trimming removed 3 bases from V and 7 bases from J, with 11 bases in between. Sequences were obtained from CD4+ T cells from PBMCs. The gene calls are TRBV5-6 and TRBJ2-7; D is possibly TRBD1 or TRBD2 (5 bases each). This receptor was obtained from a human donor with Susac syndrome. The CDR3 protein is CASSSRGGEQYF. CDR3 bases: TGTGCCAGCAGCTCGAGGGGTGGGGAGCAGTACTTC.